These T cell receptor beta chains were read from a single sample in a study of naive and memory T cell subsets. Each CDR3 protein gets one entry after TCRdb re-called the UMI-ligation and nested PCR reads with MiXCR. The sample carries around 110,000 distinct CDR3 sequences, over 30% recorded once. The sample consisted of central memory CD4+ T cells from blood. The receptors come from a human donor in good health. Each CDR3 is given with its conserved first and last residue. The order of the fields is CDR3 protein, CDR3 DNA, D gene, clone size, J gene, V gene. The D gene is left open where the match is weak. Clone size is not always given. Where it is, it says once, few, many or a class for expanded clones.

CDR3: CASSAAGQNQETQYF; DNA: TGTGCCAGCAGTGCGGCGGGACAGAACCAAGAGACCCAGTACTTC; D: NA; size: few; J: TRBJ2-5; V: TRBV2
CDR3: CASSYTIDYEQFF; DNA: TGTGCCAGCAGTTACACAATAGACTATGAGCAGTTCTTC; D: NA; size: NA; J: TRBJ2-1; V: TRBV6-6
CDR3: CSASRPGSSFYNEQFF; DNA: TGCAGTGCTAGTCGTCCTGGGTCCTCTTTTTACAATGAGCAGTTCTTC; D: NA; size: few; J: TRBJ2-1; V: TRBV20-1
CDR3: CASSPRDKGRETQYF; DNA: TGTGCCAGCAGCCCCAGGGACAAGGGGAGAGAGACCCAGTACTTC; D: NA; size: NA; J: TRBJ2-5; V: TRBV28
CDR3: CAISAREGRTEAFF; DNA: TGTGCCATCAGTGCCAGGGAGGGGCGGACTGAAGCTTTCTTT; D: NA; size: NA; J: TRBJ1-1; V: TRBV10-3
CDR3: CASSPTGSQWSYEQYF; DNA: TGTGCCAGCTCTCCTACAGGGAGCCAATGGTCCTACGAGCAGTACTTC; D: NA; size: NA; J: TRBJ2-7; V: TRBV6-2/TRBV6-3
CDR3: CSARDPASGSNDEQFF; DNA: TGCAGTGCTAGAGATCCGGCTAGCGGGAGTAACGATGAGCAGTTCTTC; D: TRBD2; size: NA; J: TRBJ2-1; V: TRBV20-1
CDR3: CAWSWSLGNEQFF; DNA: TGTGCCTGGTCCTGGTCCCTTGGGAATGAGCAGTTCTTC; D: NA; size: NA; J: TRBJ2-1; V: TRBV30
CDR3: CASSQWSSGEGEQFF; DNA: TGCGCCAGCAGCCAATGGTCTAGCGGGGAGGGTGAGCAGTTCTTC; D: TRBD2; size: few; J: TRBJ2-1; V: TRBV4-3
CDR3: CASSLSSAGREQPQHF; DNA: TGTGCCAGCAGTTTATCCTCGGCAGGGAGAGAACAGCCCCAGCATTTT; D: NA; size: NA; J: TRBJ1-5; V: TRBV28
CDR3: CASSYRLAGVRDTQYF; DNA: TGTGCCAGCAGTTATCGGCTAGCGGGAGTCCGGGATACGCAGTATTTT; D: TRBD2; size: NA; J: TRBJ2-3; V: TRBV6-2/TRBV6-3
CDR3: CASRPNNRNTEAFF; DNA: TGTGCCAGCAGACCGAACAACAGGAACACTGAAGCTTTCTTT; D: NA; size: many; J: TRBJ1-1; V: TRBV27
CDR3: CASKRRDSYNEQFF; DNA: TGTGCCAGCAAGAGAAGGGACTCCTACAATGAGCAGTTCTTC; D: NA; size: few; J: TRBJ2-1; V: TRBV12-3/TRBV12-4
CDR3: CASTGTPGYEQYF; DNA: TGTGCCAGCACGGGGACCCCCGGGTACGAGCAGTACTTC; D: NA; size: NA; J: TRBJ2-7; V: TRBV11-2
CDR3: CSVDLRRGGRTGELFF; DNA: TGCAGCGTCGACCTCCGACGGGGCGGGAGGACCGGGGAGCTGTTTTTT; D: TRBD2; size: NA; J: TRBJ2-2; V: TRBV29-1
CDR3: CASSLVAVQNSPLHF; DNA: TGTGCCAGCAGCTTAGTGGCAGTCCAAAATTCACCCCTCCACTTT; D: NA; size: NA; J: TRBJ1-6; V: TRBV7-2
CDR3: CASRPAGMNTEAFF; DNA: TGTGCCAGCCGCCCGGCGGGGATGAACACTGAAGCTTTCTTT; D: NA; size: many; J: TRBJ1-1; V: TRBV28
CDR3: CSATGLAASEQYF; DNA: TGCAGTGCTACGGGACTAGCAGCCTCGGAGCAGTACTTC; D: TRBD2; size: many; J: TRBJ2-7; V: TRBV20-1
CDR3: CASSQDRGAINEQFF; DNA: TGTGCCAGCAGCCAAGACCGGGGGGCGATCAATGAGCAGTTCTTC; D: NA; size: NA; J: TRBJ2-1; V: TRBV3-1
CDR3: CSATNPQGGRLEAFF; DNA: TGCAGTGCTACCAATCCCCAGGGGGGACGTTTAGAAGCTTTCTTT; D: TRBD1; size: NA; J: TRBJ1-1; V: TRBV20-1
CDR3: CASRNEQGASNQPQHF; DNA: TGTGCCAGCAGAAATGAACAGGGGGCGTCGAATCAGCCCCAGCATTTT; D: TRBD1; size: NA; J: TRBJ1-5; V: TRBV12-3/TRBV12-4
CDR3: CASSLFPGNEQFF; DNA: TGTGCCAGCAGCTTATTCCCCGGCAATGAGCAGTTCTTC; D: NA; size: many; J: TRBJ2-1; V: TRBV7-2
CDR3: CSVLTAGTSRNEQYF; DNA: TGCAGCGTACTTACGGCCGGGACTAGTAGGAACGAGCAGTACTTC; D: TRBD2; size: NA; J: TRBJ2-7; V: TRBV29-1
CDR3: CASSFYDRDSYEQYF; DNA: TGTGCCAGCAGCTTCTACGACAGGGATTCTTACGAGCAGTACTTC; D: TRBD1; size: NA; J: TRBJ2-7; V: TRBV5-6
CDR3: CASSSWTSGEQFF; DNA: TGTGCCAGCAGCTCATGGACTAGCGGTGAGCAGTTCTTC; D: TRBD2; size: NA; J: TRBJ2-1; V: TRBV7-2
CDR3: CASSYSGRAIQYEQYF; DNA: TGTGCCAGCAGTTACTCTGGGAGGGCCATCCAATACGAGCAGTACTTC; D: TRBD2; size: NA; J: TRBJ2-7; V: TRBV6-5
CDR3: CSVLIDSAGNTIYF; DNA: TGCAGCGTGCTAATCGACAGCGCTGGAAACACCATATATTTT; D: NA; size: NA; J: TRBJ1-3; V: TRBV29-1
CDR3: CSVSGADQPQHF; DNA: TGCAGCGTTTCGGGGGCCGATCAGCCCCAGCATTTT; D: NA; size: few; J: TRBJ1-5; V: TRBV29-1